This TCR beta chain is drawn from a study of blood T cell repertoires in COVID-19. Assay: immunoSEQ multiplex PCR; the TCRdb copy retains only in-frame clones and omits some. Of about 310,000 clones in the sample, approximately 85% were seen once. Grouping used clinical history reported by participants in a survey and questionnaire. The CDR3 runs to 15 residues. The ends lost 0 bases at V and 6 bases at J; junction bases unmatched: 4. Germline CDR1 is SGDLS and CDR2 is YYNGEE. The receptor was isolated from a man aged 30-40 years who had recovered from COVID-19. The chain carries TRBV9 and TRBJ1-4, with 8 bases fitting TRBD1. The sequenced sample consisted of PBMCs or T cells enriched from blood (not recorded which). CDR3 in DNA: TGTGCCAGCAGCGTAGAGGCAGGGGGCCATGAAAAACTGTTTTTT. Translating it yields CASSVEAGGHEKLFF. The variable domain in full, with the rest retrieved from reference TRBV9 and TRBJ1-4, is DSGVTQTPKHLITATGQRVTLRCSPRSGDLSVYWYQQSLDQGLQFLIQYYNGEERAKGNILERFSAQQFPDLHSELNLSSLELGDSALYFCASSVEAGGHEKLFFGSGTQLSVL.